These 14 T cell receptor beta chains were sequenced from one sample in a study of a mutant IDH1 vaccine in newly diagnosed glioma. Clones were sequenced by immunoSEQ multiplex PCR, and TCRdb holds only the in-frame ones, with some missing. The sample lists fewer than 75,000 clones, around 85% seen once, with approximately 9% in the top ten. These TCRs' antigens remain unknown. Time point specified: week 11, during vaccination. Every single dose of the vaccine, 300 ug of mutant IDH1 20-mer peptide, came with topical imiquimod. The sequences come from PBMCs, collected from a glioma patient whose treatment included an IDH1 peptide vaccine. The receptors come from a woman aged 50 to 60 with glioma.

The J gene is TRBJ1-1, the V gene TRBV19; D might be TRBD1 (6 bases). The length of the CDR3 is 14 residues. Germline-derived CDR1 and CDR2 are LNHDA and SQIVND (reference sequence). V was pared by 6 bases and J by 4 bases, with 15 bases between. CDR3 sequence (DNA): TGTGCCAGTAGCCCACAGGGACTTGGCACTGAAGCTTTCTTT. It codes for CASSPQGLGTEAFF.

The chain is built from TRBV7-2 and TRBJ1-1; D remains unclear. The CDR3 loop spans 13 amino acids. CDR1 and CDR2 from the germline V gene are SGHTA and FQGNSA. Between the trimmed V and J ends, which lost 3 bases and 2 bases, there was a span of 7 bases. The CDR3 here is CASSFSFNTEAFF. In nucleotides, the CDR3 is TGTGCCAGCAGCTTTAGTTTTAACACTGAAGCTTTCTTT.

The V call is TRBV6-1, the J call TRBJ1-6; D gene ambiguous. This CDR3 is 16 amino acids long. The ends were cut back, 2 bases at V and 10 bases at J, with 18 bases in the middle. Germline loops: CDR1 MNHNS, CDR2 SASEGT. In nucleotides, the CDR3 is TGTGCCAGCAGTGAAAACACGTATCTTTCCCGCTCACCCCTCCACTTT. This codes for CASSENTYLSRSPLHF.

The chain uses TRBV7-2 and TRBJ1-2; weak D call: TRBD1 (6 bases). Germline V CDR1 and CDR2: SGHTA, FQGNSA. The length of the CDR3 is 15 residues. Trimming pared 5 bases from V and 6 bases from J, leaving 19 bases between. The CDR3 region is CASSPRRGPGDGYTF. The CDR3 nucleotides read TGTGCCAGCAGCCCCCGCCGGGGGCCAGGGGATGGCTACACCTTC.

This clone was picked up a small number of times. The genes are TRBV6-4 and TRBJ1-5; D perhaps matches TRBD1 (5 bases). The CDR3 totals 12 residues. The germline V gene encodes CDR1 MRHNA and CDR2 SNTAGT. Trimming left V 2 bases short and J 9 bases short, with 8 bases between. In DNA form, the CDR3 reads TGTGCCAGCAGTGACCGGGGCGGGCCCCAGCATTTT. Translation: CASSDRGGPQHF.

The CDR3 nucleotides are TGTGCTAGTGGCCCGGGACTAGCGAAAGAGACCCAGTACTTC. It is translated as CASGPGLAKETQYF. The V call is TRBV12-5, the J call TRBJ2-5; 10 bases agree with TRBD2. Germline loops: CDR1 LGHNT, CDR2 FRNRAP. CDR3 length equals 14 residues. The ends lost 6 bases at V and 3 bases at J; junction bases unmatched: 4.

The V call is TRBV30, the J call TRBJ2-7; TRBD1 matches at 10 bases. Looked up from germline, CDR1 is GTSNPN and CDR2 is SVGIG (reference sequence). CDR3 size: 12 residues. Unmatched junction bases numbered 10, after V lost 7 bases and J lost 10 bases. The CDR3, as DNA: TGTGCCTCGCAGCGGGACAGGGGATCCCAGTACTTC. It translates to CASQRDRGSQYF.

CDR3 nucleotide sequence: TGTGCCAGCAGTTTTAATGCCTACTCCTACGAGCAGTACTTC. Amino acid sequence: CASSFNAYSYEQYF. The chain couples TRBV27 to TRBJ2-7; D gene ambiguous. The length of the CDR3 is 14 residues. From germline, CDR1 is MNHEY and CDR2 SMNVEV (reference sequence). V was pared by 3 bases and J by 0 bases, with 9 bases between.

The chain has TRBV19 and TRBJ1-6, with 9 bases identical to TRBD1. This CDR3 is built from 15 residues. CDR1 is LNHDA, CDR2 SQIVND, per germline (reference sequence). The junction had 8 bases not matched to a gene; V was cut back by 6 bases and J by 8 bases. As DNA, the CDR3 is TGTGCCAGTAGCAACCCGGGACAGGGTGATTCACCCCTCCACTTT. Protein product: CASSNPGQGDSPLHF.

This clone was recorded once. The chain uses TRBV5-1 and TRBJ2-3; possibly TRBD1 for D (5 bases). V lost 2 bases and J 4 bases, leaving 14 bases between the germline ends. CDR1 and CDR2 (germline): SGHRS, YFSETQ. The CDR3 loop spans 15 amino acids. This chain's CDR3 is CASSFMGRSADTQYF. The CDR3 DNA reads TGCGCCAGCAGCTTCATGGGGCGATCCGCAGATACGCAGTATTTT. The entire variable domain, with the rest obtained from reference TRBV5-1 and TRBJ2-3, is as follows: KAGVTQTPRYLIKTRGQQVTLSCSPISGHRSVSWYQQTPGQGLQFLFEYFSETQRNKGNFPGRFSGRQFSNSRSEMNVSTLELGDSALYLCASSFMGRSADTQYFGPGTRLTVL.

In this sample, this clone turned up a few times. The V and J genes are TRBV9 and TRBJ2-7; D is unclear. This CDR3 is 13 amino acids long. The germline gives CDR1 SGDLS, CDR2 YYNGEE. Trimming cost V 0 bases and J 1 base, with 5 bases left between them. CDR3 region: CASSVGLSYEQYF. The CDR3 DNA reads TGTGCCAGCAGCGTAGGGCTTTCCTACGAGCAGTACTTC.

This sequence joins TRBV7-8 and TRBJ2-6, with D maybe TRBD2 (5 bases). Trimming left V 1 base short and J 4 bases short, with 8 bases between. CDR3 length equals 15 residues. Per germline, CDR1 SGHVS and CDR2 FQNEAQ. The CDR3 here is CASSLGAAGANVLTF. CDR3 nucleotide sequence: TGTGCCAGCAGCTTAGGAGCGGCAGGGGCCAACGTCCTGACTTTC.

The chain uses TRBV29-1 and TRBJ1-4; D not certain. Germline lookup yields CDR1 SQVTM and CDR2 ANQGSEA. Trimming removed 5 bases at V and 4 bases at J, with 11 bases between. CDR3 length: 13 amino acids. CDR3 nucleotide sequence: TGCAGCGTTTTGACAACCTTTAATGAAAAACTGTTTTTT. It codes for CSVLTTFNEKLFF.

V gene TRBV6-5 combines with J gene TRBJ2-5; 7 positions match TRBD2. This CDR3 has 13 amino acids. V lost 6 bases and J lost 7; bases outside the gene matches: 8. Germline assignment: CDR1 MNHEY and CDR2 SVGAGI. The CDR3 sequence is CASSPGLGATQYF. For the CDR3, the DNA is TGTGCCAGCAGCCCTGGACTAGGGGCGACCCAGTACTTC.